Listed below are T cell receptor beta chains from one sample, sequenced in a study of graft-versus-host responses after intestinal transplantation. Only in-frame clones appear in the TCRdb table, and some are missing; sequencing was by immunoSEQ multiplex PCR. The sample includes 29,000 or so clones, around 83% of them seen just once. The sample here was ileum tissue, taken 98 days after intestinal transplantation. These receptors were taken from a human patient who received an intestinal transplant, so some T cells may come from the graft donor. Each CDR3 is given with its conserved first and last residue. Fields, in order: CDR3 DNA, CDR3 protein, clone size, V gene, D gene, CDR3 length, J gene. The D gene is left open where the match is weak. Clone size appears in some rows only: once, few, many, or a class for an expanded clone.

DNA: TGCAGCGTGGGGACACGGGTGAACACTGAAGCTTTCTTT; CDR3: CSVGTRVNTEAFF; size: once; V: TRBV29-1; D: NA; length: 13; J: TRBJ1-1
DNA: TGTGCCAGCTCACCGCTACGGGCGGGCTATGGCTACACCTTC; CDR3: CASSPLRAGYGYTF; size: NA; V: TRBV18; D: NA; length: 14; J: TRBJ1-2
DNA: TGTGCCAGCAGTTGGACAGGACCGGGCAATCAGCCCCAGCATTTT; CDR3: CASSWTGPGNQPQHF; size: NA; V: TRBV27; D: TRBD1; length: 15; J: TRBJ1-5
DNA: TGTGCCAGCAGCCTCCCCCGGCCGAACACCATATATTTT; CDR3: CASSLPRPNTIYF; size: few; V: TRBV11-2; D: NA; length: 13; J: TRBJ1-3
DNA: TGCGCCAGCAGCCTGACAGGGCCCTATAGCAATCAGCCCCAGCATTTT; CDR3: CASSLTGPYSNQPQHF; size: few; V: TRBV5-1; D: TRBD1; length: 16; J: TRBJ1-5
DNA: TGTGCCAGCAGTGACCCGGGGCAGTTACCCTACGAGCAGTACTTC; CDR3: CASSDPGQLPYEQYF; size: NA; V: TRBV6-1; D: NA; length: 15; J: TRBJ2-7
DNA: TGTGCCAGCAGTTTCGGGGGGTACACAGATACGCAGTATTTT; CDR3: CASSFGGYTDTQYF; size: few; V: TRBV6-1; D: TRBD2; length: 14; J: TRBJ2-3
DNA: TGCGCCAGCAGCTTAGTGGGTGTCCCAGATACGCAGTATTTT; CDR3: CASSLVGVPDTQYF; size: NA; V: TRBV5-1; D: NA; length: 14; J: TRBJ2-3
DNA: TGTGCCAGCAGCTTCGGCGGGACAGAATACGAGCAGTACTTC; CDR3: CASSFGGTEYEQYF; size: once; V: TRBV6-1; D: NA; length: 14; J: TRBJ2-7
DNA: TGTGCCAGCAGCTTAACGGGACAGGGCTACGAGCAGTACTTC; CDR3: CASSLTGQGYEQYF; size: NA; V: TRBV11-3; D: TRBD1; length: 14; J: TRBJ2-7
DNA: TGCGCCAGCAGCCAAGGGACTGAAGCTTTCTTT; CDR3: CASSQGTEAFF; size: NA; V: TRBV4-1; D: NA; length: 11; J: TRBJ1-1
DNA: TGCGCCAGCAGCACGGGGATCTCTGCCCCGAGCACAGATACGCAGTATTTT; CDR3: CASSTGISAPSTDTQYF; size: NA; V: TRBV5-1; D: NA; length: 17; J: TRBJ2-3
DNA: TGTGCCAGCAGCTTGACAGGTGGCTGGGATTCACCCCTCCACTTT; CDR3: CASSLTGGWDSPLHF; size: NA; V: TRBV5-4; D: NA; length: 15; J: TRBJ1-6
DNA: TGTGCCGCCGTCGGGGTCACAGATACGCAGTATTTT; CDR3: CAAVGVTDTQYF; size: NA; V: TRBV7-9; D: NA; length: 12; J: TRBJ2-3
DNA: TGTGCAAGTCGCTTCAACCCGACAGGGGGGAGCTCCTACGAGCAGTACTTC; CDR3: CASRFNPTGGSSYEQYF; size: once; V: TRBV12-2; D: NA; length: 17; J: TRBJ2-7
DNA: TGTGCCAGCAGTTTTACAGGGGACGGGGAGCTGTTTTTT; CDR3: CASSFTGDGELFF; size: NA; V: TRBV27; D: TRBD1; length: 13; J: TRBJ2-2
DNA: TGTGCCAGTAGTATGCTAGGATTTTACACAGATACGCAGTATTTT; CDR3: CASSMLGFYTDTQYF; size: NA; V: TRBV19; D: NA; length: 15; J: TRBJ2-3
DNA: TGCGCCAGCAGCCAGGGGACAGAGACCGGTTACGAGCAGTACTTC; CDR3: CASSQGTETGYEQYF; size: NA; V: TRBV4-1; D: TRBD1; length: 15; J: TRBJ2-7
DNA: TGTGCCATCCGGACCCCCGGGGGAGAGACCCAGTACTTC; CDR3: CAIRTPGGETQYF; size: NA; V: TRBV10-3; D: NA; length: 13; J: TRBJ2-5
DNA: TGTGCCAGCAGCTCTTGGACAGGGGGCGAGCAGTACTTC; CDR3: CASSSWTGGEQYF; size: few; V: TRBV13; D: TRBD1; length: 13; J: TRBJ2-7
DNA: TGCGCCAGCAGCGGAACAGGGAGACATAATGAAAAACTGTTTTTT; CDR3: CASSGTGRHNEKLFF; size: NA; V: TRBV5-1; D: NA; length: 15; J: TRBJ1-4
DNA: TGTGCCAGCAGCCCCAGGACATACACCGGGGAGCTGTTTTTT; CDR3: CASSPRTYTGELFF; size: NA; V: TRBV7-6; D: NA; length: 14; J: TRBJ2-2
DNA: TGTGCCATCAGCCCGGGCCTAAGCTCTGGGGCCAACGTCCTGACTTTC; CDR3: CAISPGLSSGANVLTF; size: few; V: TRBV10-3; D: NA; length: 16; J: TRBJ2-6
DNA: TGCAGCGTCAGGATTCAGCAGGAGAACACTGAAGCTTTCTTT; CDR3: CSVRIQQENTEAFF; size: NA; V: TRBV29-1; D: NA; length: 14; J: TRBJ1-1
DNA: TGTGCCAGCAGCTTGGGTAGAGGCTCTGGAAACACCATATATTTT; CDR3: CASSLGRGSGNTIYF; size: NA; V: TRBV5-6; D: NA; length: 15; J: TRBJ1-3
DNA: TGTGCCAGCTCCCGGCCCCCACTGGAAGGGCACACTGAAGCTTTCTTT; CDR3: CASSRPPLEGHTEAFF; size: NA; V: TRBV18; D: NA; length: 16; J: TRBJ1-1
DNA: TGTGCCAGTAGTCAGGGTGCAGATACGCAGTATTTT; CDR3: CASSQGADTQYF; size: few; V: TRBV19; D: NA; length: 12; J: TRBJ2-3
DNA: TGTGCCAGCAGGACGGGACAGGGGAATCAGCCCCAGCATTTT; CDR3: CASRTGQGNQPQHF; size: NA; V: TRBV6-1; D: TRBD1; length: 14; J: TRBJ1-5
DNA: TGTGCCAGCAGCCAGGGGGCGGCCACTGAAGCTTTCTTT; CDR3: CASSQGAATEAFF; size: NA; V: TRBV13; D: TRBD1; length: 13; J: TRBJ1-1
DNA: TGTGCCAGCGATAGGAGAGCTCACTCCTACGAGCAGTACTTC; CDR3: CASDRRAHSYEQYF; size: NA; V: TRBV6-1; D: NA; length: 14; J: TRBJ2-7
DNA: TGTGCCAGCAGTGAAGAAAGAACTCAGCCCCAGCATTTT; CDR3: CASSEERTQPQHF; size: NA; V: TRBV6-1; D: NA; length: 13; J: TRBJ1-5
DNA: TGTGCCAGTAGTAGCGACAGGGGGAATTCACCCCTCCACTTT; CDR3: CASSSDRGNSPLHF; size: NA; V: TRBV19; D: TRBD1; length: 14; J: TRBJ1-6
DNA: TGTGCCAGCAGCAAGACTAGCGGGGGGCACGATACGCAGTATTTT; CDR3: CASSKTSGGHDTQYF; size: NA; V: TRBV7-9; D: TRBD2; length: 15; J: TRBJ2-3
DNA: TGTGCCAGCAGTTACGGGGACGAGCAGTACTTC; CDR3: CASSYGDEQYF; size: few; V: TRBV6-5; D: NA; length: 11; J: TRBJ2-7
DNA: TGTGCCATCAGTGATCACAGTGCGAGCTCTGGGGCCAACGTCCTGACTTTC; CDR3: CAISDHSASSGANVLTF; size: NA; V: TRBV10-3; D: NA; length: 17; J: TRBJ2-6
DNA: TGTGCCAGCACCTATTCACGCAACGTGGATACGCAGTATTTT; CDR3: CASTYSRNVDTQYF; size: NA; V: TRBV11-2; D: NA; length: 14; J: TRBJ2-3
DNA: TGTGCCAGTAACCGGGACAGGGGAACTGAAAAACTGTTTTTT; CDR3: CASNRDRGTEKLFF; size: once; V: TRBV19; D: TRBD1; length: 14; J: TRBJ1-4
DNA: TGTGCCAGCAGCCAAGATCCTGACTTGCGGTTAGAGACCCAGTACTTC; CDR3: CASSQDPDLRLETQYF; size: NA; V: TRBV4-2; D: NA; length: 16; J: TRBJ2-5
DNA: TGTGCCAGCAGTTTTGGACGAAGTCTTTATAATTCACCCCTCCACTTT; CDR3: CASSFGRSLYNSPLHF; size: NA; V: TRBV28; D: NA; length: 16; J: TRBJ1-6
DNA: TGTGCCAGCAGTGAAGGGCAGCATGGCACAGATACGCAGTATTTT; CDR3: CASSEGQHGTDTQYF; size: NA; V: TRBV6-1; D: NA; length: 15; J: TRBJ2-3
DNA: TGTGCCGGGGGGGCCACGCGGGTCGGTGAGCAGTTCTTC; CDR3: CAGGATRVGEQFF; size: NA; V: TRBV6-1; D: NA; length: 13; J: TRBJ2-1
DNA: TGTGCCAGCAGCTCTGGACAGGCCAACGAGCAGTACTTC; CDR3: CASSSGQANEQYF; size: NA; V: TRBV7-7; D: TRBD1; length: 13; J: TRBJ2-7
DNA: TGCACCAGCAGCTTCGATAGCGGGGATTCACCCCTCCACTTT; CDR3: CTSSFDSGDSPLHF; size: NA; V: TRBV5-1; D: NA; length: 14; J: TRBJ1-6
DNA: TGCGCCAGCGGGGCCGGGACAGGGGGCCAAGGAGCTTTCTTT; CDR3: CASGAGTGGQGAFF; size: NA; V: TRBV10-1; D: TRBD1; length: 14; J: TRBJ1-1
DNA: TGCGCCAGCAGGACCGGGACAGCGAACACCGGGGAGCTGTTTTTT; CDR3: CASRTGTANTGELFF; size: NA; V: TRBV5-1; D: TRBD1; length: 15; J: TRBJ2-2
DNA: TGTGCCAGCCTTAGTGAGATCTCCTACGAGCAGTACTTC; CDR3: CASLSEISYEQYF; size: NA; V: TRBV2; D: NA; length: 13; J: TRBJ2-7
DNA: TGCGCCAGCAGCCAGGGGGATCCCACTGAAGCTTTCTTT; CDR3: CASSQGDPTEAFF; size: NA; V: TRBV4-1; D: NA; length: 13; J: TRBJ1-1